Following are 7 T cell receptor beta chains from one sample sequenced in a study of identical twins (dated by TCRdb to about 2016). Library preparation used 5' RACE. Sequencing relied on an Illumina HiSeq 2000. TCRdb applied fastp at Q25 and MiXCR to the public reads, then kept only in-frame beta chains. All rows with the same CDR3 protein become a single entry with the most common DNA and genes. For this sample the table gives under 300,000 distinct CDR3 sequences, of which approximately 11% were detected only once. Roughly 4.2% of the sample comes from the top ten. A further study also used this sample, focusing on yellow fever vaccine responses in identical twins.

The sequencing input was memory (CD45RO+) T cells sorted from blood. In light of the paper, this sample's cell subset or site label describes: CD45RO+ enriched T cells. These receptors all come from a woman in her late teens or twenties in good health.

This chain joins TRBV21-1 and TRBJ1-5. TRBV21-1 is termed a pseudogene. The CDR3 is 13 amino acids. CDR3 sequence reads: CASSRKEDQPQHF. The CDR3 bases are TGTGCCAGCAGCAGAAAGGAGGATCAGCCCCAGCATTTT.

This clonotype showed up many times. J is TRBJ2-3 and V is TRBV28; TRBD1 aligns across 7 bases. The trim removed 8 bases at V and 6 bases at J, leaving 8 bases unmatched. Germline V lookup: CDR1 MDHEN, CDR2 SYDVKM. The CDR3 contains 13 residues. CDR3 sequence (DNA): TGTGCCAGCGCAGGGGGTCGGTGGGATACGCAGTATTTT. It yields the protein CASAGGRWDTQYF. The entire variable domain, with the rest obtained from reference TRBV28 and TRBJ2-3, is as follows: DVKVTQSSRYLVKRTGEKVFLECVQDMDHENMFWYRQDPGLGLRLIYFSYDVKMKEKGDIPEGYSVSREKKERFSLILESASTNQTSMYLCASAGGRWDTQYFGPGTRLTVL.

The chain is built from TRBV2 and TRBJ2-1; 9 nucleotides line up with TRBD2. This CDR3 comprises 15 residues. Germline values: CDR1 SNHLY, CDR2 FYNNEI. Trimming cost V 2 bases and J 6 bases; bases outside gene matches: 5. The CDR3: CASSELRGGINEQFF. CDR3 in DNA: TGTGCCAGCAGTGAACTGCGGGGGGGCATCAATGAGCAGTTCTTC. The whole variable domain, filled in from reference TRBV2 and TRBJ2-1, reads EPEVTQTPSHQVTQMGQEVILRCVPISNHLYFYWYRQILGQKVEFLVSFYNNEISEKSEIFDDQFSVERPDGSNFTLKIRSTKLEDSAMYFCASSELRGGINEQFFGPGTRLTVL.

This clonotype appeared a few times. The genes are TRBV3-1 and TRBJ1-6; D might be TRBD1 (6 bases). The V end lost 3 bases, the J end lost 6 bases, and 9 bases lay between the germline ends. From germline, CDR1 is LGHDT and CDR2 YNNKEL (reference sequence). CDR3 size: 14 residues. This CDR3 reads CASSQKGGNSPLHF. CDR3 DNA: TGTGCCAGCAGCCAGAAGGGGGGTAATTCACCCCTCCACTTT.

The CDR3 coding sequence is TGTGCCAGCAGTGTGCCTACAGGGTCCTACGAGCAGTACTTC. Protein product: CASSVPTGSYEQYF. The chain has TRBV2 and TRBJ2-7, with D tentatively TRBD1 (6 bases). CDR3 size: 14 residues. CDR1 and CDR2 (germline): SNHLY, FYNNEI. Trimming took 4 bases from V and 1 from J, leaving 11 bases between them.

This rearrangement joins TRBV7-6 to TRBJ1-4; no clear D. V lost 4 bases and J lost 3, with 6 bases in between. Germline V CDR1 and CDR2: SGHVS, FNYEAQ. The CDR3 extends over 13 amino acids. The CDR3 protein is CASSSRANEKLFF. DNA for the CDR3: TGTGCCAGCAGCTCGCGGGCTAATGAAAAACTGTTTTTT.

Only a few counts were recorded for this clonotype. The gene calls are TRBV20-1 and TRBJ2-2; D is perhaps TRBD1 (6 bases). V lost 2 bases and J 7 bases, leaving 8 bases between the germline ends. CDR1 is DFQATT and CDR2 is SNEGSKA in the germline V gene (reference sequence). The CDR3 is 12 residues long. The DNA for the CDR3 is TGCAGTGCTAGACGAGGGGGCGGGGAGCTGTTTTTT. Translated: CSARRGGGELFF.